Below, one T cell receptor beta chain is given with its context. The antigen is undetermined. The V gene lost 2 bases and the J gene lost 0 bases, with 20 bases spanning the gap. The CDR3 consists of 19 residues. CDR1 MNHEY and CDR2 SVGEGT come from the germline V gene. This sample is drawn from a study of regulatory T cells in long-lasting Graves disease. As for the study in general: Positive TSH receptor antibodies alongside over 5 years of antithyroid drugs were what marked Graves' disease as persistent.

Time point in this sample: persistent/refractory GD, antithyroid drugs over 5 years with positive TRAb. The authors made the TCR library using RNA they extracted from PBMCs. Patients of an endocrinology department in Xi'an, China, were included. Building the TCR beta libraries relied on iRepertoire HTBI primers, and CDR3 regions underwent Arm-PCR. Each CDR3 protein is one row after TCRdb ran MiXCR on the multiplex PCR reads. The data contain approximately 400,000 distinct CDR3 sequences, around 21% of them singletons. Study-level findings and limits: Newly diagnosed patients shared 850 to 1,000 public clonotypes; persistent patients shared around 2,500. Persistent disease exhibited a predilection for TRBV28, TRBJ1-2 and TRBJ2-5.

This material consisted of peripheral blood mononuclear cells (PBMCs), taken when the disease was refractory, from a patient treated with antithyroid drugs. The chain links TRBV6-2 or TRBV6-3 to TRBJ2-4, with D unresolved. The sequence came from a female donor with Graves disease. The CDR3 loop reads CASSYAPSADALAKNIQYF. CDR3 coding DNA: TGTGCCAGCAGTTACGCTCCCAGCGCGGATGCCCTAGCCAAAAACATTCAGTACTTC.